These 9 T cell receptor beta chains originate from one sample sequenced in a study of T cell repertoires in cytomegalovirus infection. Their antigen targets remain unknown. In TCRdb, the reads were re-called with MiXCR into one record per CDR3 protein. The data contain 300,000 or so distinct CDR3 sequences, about 25% of them singletons. Here the sequenced sample was cultured PBMCs, taken from culture after CMV antigen stimulation. All receptors come from a human donor in good health (CMV status not recorded). Some clones in this sample may be carry-over from other donors' samples.

This clonotype has more than one count but fewer than ten. The chain is built from TRBV28 and TRBJ1-1; possibly TRBD1 for D (6 bases). CDR1 MDHEN and CDR2 SYDVKM come from the germline V gene. Trimming removed 10 bases from V and 7 bases from J, with 16 bases in between. The CDR3 contains 12 residues. The CDR3 DNA is TGTGCCACCGGGGGCGTCGGATATGAAGCTTTCTTT. It is translated as CATGGVGYEAFF.

V usage is TRBV28 and J usage is TRBJ2-5, with TRBD2 matching 8 bases. The V gene's germline CDR1 is MDHEN and CDR2 SYDVKM. CDR3 length: 15 residues. V lost 8 bases, J lost 5 bases, and 13 bases stayed unmatched. This CDR3 reads CASRVVGPGGETQYF. DNA of the CDR3: TGTGCCAGCCGCGTCGTAGGCCCGGGGGGGGAGACCCAGTACTTC.

This clonotype came up a few times. This chain connects TRBV11-2 to TRBJ2-3, with D perhaps matching TRBD2 (6 bases). The CDR3 contains 18 residues. Trimming stripped 5 bases from V and 4 bases from J, with 25 bases between. CDR1 and CDR2 (germline): SGHAT, FQNNGV. The CDR3, as DNA: TGTGCCAGCAGCCTTTTTAGGACCCCGGGACTTGTCGCAGATACGCAGTATTTT. Translating it yields CASSLFRTPGLVADTQYF.

The rearrangement joins TRBV7-8 to TRBJ1-1; D call uncertain. CDR1 is SGHVS, CDR2 FQNEAQ, per germline. This CDR3 spans 12 amino acids. V lost 8 bases to trimming and J lost 1 base, with 8 bases between them. The CDR3 DNA reads TGTGCCAGCGGAAGGTGGAACACTGAAGCTTTCTTT. This gives the protein CASGRWNTEAFF.

This clonotype was seen more than once but under ten times. The chain carries TRBV28 and TRBJ2-3; 9 positions match TRBD2. In germline, CDR1 is MDHEN, CDR2 SYDVKM. This CDR3 is built from 18 residues. Trimming cost V 5 bases and J 4 bases; bases outside gene matches: 16. This chain's CDR3 is CASSPPAGGALLSDTQYF. The CDR3 nucleotides read TGTGCCAGCAGTCCTCCAGCGGGAGGCGCCCTCCTTTCAGATACGCAGTATTTT.

The chain joins TRBV12-3 or TRBV12-4 to TRBJ1-2; TRBD1 matches at 9 bases. The CDR3 sequence is 14 residues long. The V segment lost 6 bases and the J segment 6 bases; nucleotides outside the gene matches: 8. This CDR3 reads CASSRGQGTHGYTF. The CDR3 bases are TGTGCCAGCAGCCGGGGACAGGGCACCCATGGCTACACCTTC.

This clonotype was picked up many times. The J gene is TRBJ2-5, the V gene TRBV14; the D gene could be TRBD1 or TRBD2 (7 bases each). Trimming cost V 1 base and J 0 bases, with 18 bases left between them. Per germline, CDR1 SGHDN and CDR2 FVKESK. CDR3 length equals 18 residues. In DNA form, the CDR3 reads TGTGCCAGCAGCCAAGGAAGCCGACAGGGAGGGTACCAAGAGACCCAGTACTTC. It yields the protein CASSQGSRQGGYQETQYF. The full variable domain, its missing parts supplied by reference TRBV14 and TRBJ2-5, is EAGVTQFPSHSVIEKGQTVTLRCDPISGHDNLYWYRRVMGKEIKFLLHFVKESKQDESGMPNNRFLAERTGGTYSTLKVQPAELEDSGVYFCASSQGSRQGGYQETQYFGPGTRLLVL.

The sample holds a few counts of this clonotype. V and J are TRBV11-2 and TRBJ2-1, with 10 bases matching TRBD2. The trim removed 1 base at V and 10 bases at J, leaving 4 bases unmatched. In germline, CDR1 is SGHAT, CDR2 FQNNGV. The CDR3 totals 14 residues. The CDR3 nucleotides read TGTGCCAGCAGCTTAGGCCGACTAGCGGGCGAGCAGTTCTTC. Protein sequence: CASSLGRLAGEQFF.

At least ten counts were recorded for this clonotype. This sequence joins TRBV12-3 or TRBV12-4 and TRBJ2-3, with 14 bases identical to TRBD2. The V and J ends lost 8 bases and 4 bases, in that order; junction bases with no gene match: 2. The CDR3 has 14 residues. The CDR3 coding sequence is TGTGCCAGCGGGACTAGCGGGAGCCCAGATACGCAGTATTTT. Encoded protein: CASGTSGSPDTQYF.